This T cell receptor beta chain was identified in a study of T cell repertoires in cytomegalovirus infection. Looking at the study overall: HLA-B-restricted CMV epitopes that are well studied, plus recently identified HLA-C-restricted ones, were used by the study. Indicated by public TCR beta signatures were CMV infection and matching HLA type.

This clonotype was detected a few times. Its antigen is undetermined. Study-wide points: Identification of carriers of CMV plus the relevant HLA was performed using cumulative public TCR beta family frequency. In two of eight donors, the top clonotype was HLA-C-restricted CMV-specific.

The CDR3 has 11 residues. Germline V lookup: CDR1 SGHVS, CDR2 FQNEAQ. V was trimmed by 7 bases and J by 6 bases, leaving 9 bases between them. Each CDR3 protein gets one entry after TCRdb re-called the reads with MiXCR. The table includes some 940,000 distinct CDR3 sequences, approximately 31% detected once. The material sequenced was cultured CD8+ T cells from PBMCs, taken from culture after CMV antigen stimulation. V and J are TRBV7-8 and TRBJ1-1; D call uncertain. The source of this sequence is a human donor in good health (CMV status not recorded). Some clones in this sample may be carry-over from other donors' samples. The CDR3 reads CASTPKPEAFF. The CDR3 nucleotides read TGTGCCAGCACTCCTAAGCCTGAAGCTTTCTTT.